These 17 T cell receptor beta chains came from one sample sequenced in a study of T cell responses to AZD1222 COVID-19 vaccine. Measured with immunoSEQ multiplex PCR; TCRdb has only the in-frame clones, and not every one. Among 60,000 to 85,000 clones, 60% to 85% were seen once, and the ten largest hold about 25%. The sample was peripheral blood, taken 28 days after the second dose of the MenACWY control vaccine. The receptors originated from an adult who received the MenACWY meningococcal vaccine as a control.

This chain connects TRBV28 to TRBJ2-1; tentative D call: TRBD2 (5 bases). The CDR3 consists of 14 residues. Trimming took 6 bases from V and 2 from J, leaving 11 bases between them. Germline V lookup: CDR1 MDHEN, CDR2 SYDVKM. The CDR3 sequence is CASSSAGPYNEQFF. The CDR3 DNA reads TGTGCCAGCAGCTCGGCGGGTCCCTACAATGAGCAGTTCTTC. Full variable domain (outside the CDR3, taken from reference TRBV28 and TRBJ2-1): DVKVTQSSRYLVKRTGEKVFLECVQDMDHENMFWYRQDPGLGLRLIYFSYDVKMKEKGDIPEGYSVSREKKERFSLILESASTNQTSMYLCASSSAGPYNEQFFGPGTRLTVL.

The chain carries TRBV13 and TRBJ1-6; TRBD1 agrees at 8 bases. The CDR3 has 14 amino acids. The V and J ends lost 5 bases and 10 bases, in that order; junction bases with no gene match: 7. From germline, CDR1 is PRHDT and CDR2 FYEKMQ (reference sequence). CDR3: CASSRTGSNSPLHF. The CDR3 nucleotides read TGTGCCAGCAGCCGGACAGGGTCAAACTCACCCCTCCACTTT.

This rearrangement joins TRBV2 to TRBJ2-6, with D unresolved. The germline V gene has CDR1 SNHLY and CDR2 FYNNEI. The CDR3 runs to 13 residues. Trimming left V 4 bases short and J 10 bases short, with 11 bases between. The CDR3 region has the DNA TGTGCCAGCAGTGCACCAGGAACGAACGTCCTGACTTTC. Its protein product is CASSAPGTNVLTF.

Only one count was recorded for this clone. This chain joins TRBV7-2 and TRBJ2-2; no firm D call. Germline V CDR1 and CDR2: SGHTA, FQGNSA. The CDR3 has 14 residues. Trimming pared 5 bases from V and 7 bases from J, leaving 14 bases between. CDR3 in DNA: TGTGCCAGCAGCCCCGTGGGTGAGATCGGGGAGCTGTTTTTT. Translation gives CASSPVGEIGELFF.

This sequence joins TRBV10-3 and TRBJ1-6; D gene uncertain. Germline V CDR1 and CDR2: ENHRY, SYGVKD. The CDR3 sequence is 12 residues long. Trimming shortened V by 4 bases and J by 8 bases, and 6 bases separated the two germline ends. The CDR3 protein is CAISGDHSPLHF. CDR3 DNA sequence: TGTGCCATCAGTGGGGATCATTCACCCCTCCACTTT.

This clone has just one count. J is TRBJ2-2 and V is TRBV6-6; 10 positions match TRBD2. Looked up from germline, CDR1 is MNHNY and CDR2 is SVGAGI (reference sequence). V was clipped by 6 bases and J by 1 base; unmatched bases: 2. The CDR3 runs 15 residues. This CDR3 reads CASRRTSGNTGELFF. As DNA, the CDR3 is TGTGCCAGCAGACGGACTAGCGGGAACACCGGGGAGCTGTTTTTT.

The chain carries TRBV13 and TRBJ2-7, with TRBD1 matching 8 bases. From germline, CDR1 is PRHDT and CDR2 FYEKMQ (reference sequence). The junction had 5 bases not matched to a gene; V was cut back by 1 base and J by 0 bases. This CDR3 is built from 16 residues. CDR3 DNA sequence: TGTGCCAGCAGCTTAGAAGGGACAGGAAACTCCTACGAGCAGTACTTC. Protein sequence: CASSLEGTGNSYEQYF.

This clone has only one observation. CDR3 sequence (DNA): TGTGCCAGCAGAAGACAGGGGGCTGACAATCAGCCCCAGCATTTT. The encoded protein is CASRRQGADNQPQHF. The rearrangement joins TRBV6-5 to TRBJ1-5; 10 bases align to TRBD1. This CDR3 comprises 15 residues. Germline V gives CDR1 MNHEY, CDR2 SVGAGI. Trimming removed 6 bases from V and 3 bases from J; junction bases left unmatched: 5.

The chain uses TRBV6-5 and TRBJ1-6; D gene unclear. The length of the CDR3 is 14 residues. Germline V gene data show CDR1 as MNHEY and CDR2 as SVGAGI. V was cut by 0 bases and J by 13 bases, with 13 bases left in between. The CDR3 is CASSYSGPMYPLHF. CDR3 in DNA: TGTGCCAGCAGTTACTCGGGCCCTATGTACCCCCTCCACTTT.

This chain uses TRBV18 with TRBJ2-3; the D is unclear. The CDR3 runs 16 residues. Germline CDR1 is KGHSH and CDR2 is LQKENI. Trimming took 1 base from V and 6 from J, leaving 17 bases between them. In DNA form, the CDR3 reads TGTGCCAGCTCACCACGTCTATCCCCTTCCGGGGATACGCAGTATTTT. This codes for CASSPRLSPSGDTQYF.

V and J are TRBV11-2 and TRBJ1-4; D unresolved. V lost 6 bases, J lost 8 bases, and 19 bases lay in between. From germline, CDR1 is SGHAT and CDR2 FQNNGV. The CDR3 sequence is 15 residues long. CDR3 bases: TGTGCCAGCAGTCTACGAAGGGAGTTTCGAGAAAAACTGTTTTTT. Its translation: CASSLRREFREKLFF.

This sequence joins TRBV12-3 or TRBV12-4 and TRBJ2-5; D tentatively fits TRBD1 or TRBD2 (5 bases each). This CDR3 spans 13 amino acids. Trimming shortened V by 7 bases and J by 5 bases, and 14 bases separated the two germline ends. The CDR3 loop is CASTRGTVETQYF. The CDR3 DNA is TGTGCCAGCACCCGAGGGACCGTGGAGACCCAGTACTTC.

This sequence joins TRBV4-1 and TRBJ1-6; D gene ambiguous. There are 15 residues in the CDR3. Germline values: CDR1 MGHRA, CDR2 YSYEKL. The V end lost 0 bases, the J end lost 9 bases, and 12 bases lay between the germline ends. The CDR3 region has the DNA TGCGCCAGCAGCCAAGATGGTCGAGCGTTTTCACCCCTCCACTTT. The encoded protein is CASSQDGRAFSPLHF.

This chain joins TRBV19 and TRBJ2-1; 7 positions match TRBD2. The V and J ends lost 6 bases and 7 bases, in that order; junction bases with no gene match: 12. The germline gives CDR1 LNHDA, CDR2 SQIVND (reference sequence). The CDR3 has 15 amino acids. CDR3 sequence: CASSLTAGVGNEQFF. The DNA for the CDR3 is TGTGCCAGTAGCCTGACTGCGGGAGTGGGGAATGAGCAGTTCTTC.

The rearrangement joins TRBV28 to TRBJ1-1; D is uncertain. Germline V lookup: CDR1 MDHEN, CDR2 SYDVKM. Between the trimmed V and J ends, which lost 5 bases and 1 base, there was a span of 11 bases. The CDR3 is made up of 14 amino acids. The CDR3 nucleotides read TGTGCCAGCAGTGAGGGAGGCCCGAACACTGAAGCTTTCTTT. Translation gives CASSEGGPNTEAFF.

This clone has a handful of counts. The chain employs TRBV13 and TRBJ2-6; no reliable D call. The germline V and J ends were trimmed by 2 bases and 3 bases, with 2 bases remaining between them. The CDR3 is made up of 13 amino acids. Germline V gives CDR1 PRHDT, CDR2 FYEKMQ (reference sequence). This chain's CDR3 is CASSLYGANVLTF. CDR3 DNA sequence: TGTGCCAGCAGCTTATATGGGGCCAACGTCCTGACTTTC.

This clone was seen a handful of times. CDR3 loop: CASSLTSGGPSSYNEQFF. In nucleotides, the CDR3 is TGTGCCAGCAGTTTGACTAGCGGGGGACCCAGCTCCTACAATGAGCAGTTCTTC. J is TRBJ2-1 and V is TRBV6-4, with 12 nucleotides matching TRBD2. In germline, CDR1 is MRHNA, CDR2 SNTAGT. V was pared by 5 bases and J by 0 bases, with 8 bases of the junction left unmatched. The CDR3 is made up of 18 amino acids.